Listed here is a single T cell receptor beta chain. The data belong to a study of T cell responses to AZD1222 COVID-19 vaccine. Assay: immunoSEQ multiplex PCR; the TCRdb copy retains only in-frame clones and omits some. The data hold 90,000 to 120,000 clones, with approximately 89% observed a single time. Per germline, CDR1 MRHNA and CDR2 SNTAGT. This CDR3 contains 13 residues. V lost 5 bases to trimming and J lost 0 bases, with 7 bases between them. This clonotype was sampled from an adult who received the MenACWY meningococcal vaccine as a control. The material sequenced was peripheral blood, taken 28 days after the second dose of the MenACWY control vaccine. The chain employs TRBV6-4 and TRBJ1-1, with D possibly TRBD1 on 5 matching bases. The CDR3 region has the DNA TGTGCCAGCAGTAAAGGGGTGAACACTGAAGCTTTCTTT. Its protein is CASSKGVNTEAFF.